Presented here are 7 T cell receptor beta chains from one specimen sequenced in a study of T cells after yellow fever vaccination. Each CDR3 protein gets one entry after TCRdb re-called the 5' RACE reads with MiXCR. This table holds fewer than 400,000 distinct CDR3 sequences, approximately 5.7% found once. The sample in question was PBMCs, obtained 5 days after the yellow fever booster vaccination. The receptors come from a man aged 25 to 40 who received the YFV17D yellow fever vaccine.

This clonotype was observed at least ten times. This chain connects TRBV29-1 to TRBJ2-7; 7 bases map to TRBD1. The length of the CDR3 is 12 residues. J was trimmed by 4 bases and V by 8 bases; bases with no gene match: 8. Germline V gene sequence: CDR1 SQVTM, CDR2 ANQGSEA. The CDR3 protein is CSSQGEHYEQYF. Here the CDR3 DNA reads TGCAGCTCCCAGGGGGAGCATTACGAGCAGTACTTC.

In its sample, this clonotype was seen a few times. This chain links TRBV15 with TRBJ2-6; 10 nucleotides match TRBD2. This CDR3 is built from 19 residues. Per the germline V gene, CDR1 is LNHNV and CDR2 is YYDKDF (reference sequence). V trimming: 0 bases; J trimming: 0 bases; junction bases outside the gene matches: 5. The CDR3 is CATSRDLQREGSGANVLTF. In nucleotides, the CDR3 is TGTGCCACCAGCAGAGATCTGCAGCGGGAGGGCTCTGGGGCCAACGTCCTGACTTTC.

The table lists this clonotype with many counts. The gene calls are TRBV28 and TRBJ2-7, with D unclear. V lost 6 bases, J lost 3 bases, and 12 bases lay in between. The germline V gene encodes CDR1 MDHEN and CDR2 SYDVKM. The CDR3 extends over 13 amino acids. The CDR3 sequence is CASRAPAVYEQYF. The CDR3 bases are TGTGCCAGCAGGGCCCCCGCAGTCTACGAGCAGTACTTC.

This clonotype came up many times. The chain recombines TRBV5-1 with TRBJ2-7; 9 bases agree with TRBD1. The CDR3 covers 14 residues. Germline CDR1 and CDR2: SGHRS and YFSETQ. The junction had 3 bases not matched to a gene; V was cut back by 2 bases and J by 3 bases. The CDR3 reads CASSFGQGYYEQYF. DNA for the CDR3: TGCGCCAGCAGCTTCGGACAGGGGTACTACGAGCAGTACTTC.

This clonotype was counted many times. The J gene is TRBJ2-5, the V gene TRBV20-1, with 11 bases fitting TRBD2. This CDR3 has 15 residues. Per germline, CDR1 DFQATT and CDR2 SNEGSKA (reference sequence). V lost 6 bases to trimming and J lost 5 bases; unmatched junction nucleotides: 11. CDR3 residues: CSAKLAGGGRETQYF. The CDR3 bases are TGCAGTGCCAAGCTAGCGGGAGGTGGACGGGAGACCCAGTACTTC.

This clonotype was observed at least ten times. The chain links TRBV6-1 to TRBJ2-7; 7 nucleotides match TRBD1. The CDR3 consists of 15 residues. CDR1 MNHNS and CDR2 SASEGT come from the germline V gene. Trimming at V came to 4 bases and at J to 6 bases, leaving 12 bases not matched to a gene. CDR3 nucleotide sequence: TGTGCCAGCAGTGCCACAGGGGACACAAGCCGCGAGCAGTACTTC. Its protein is CASSATGDTSREQYF.

This clonotype was counted at least ten times. V gene TRBV5-1 combines with J gene TRBJ2-7, with 9 bases that match TRBD1. The trim removed 2 bases at V and 5 bases at J, leaving 8 bases unmatched. CDR3 length: 15 amino acids. Germline V lookup: CDR1 SGHRS, CDR2 YFSETQ. The CDR3 region is CASSLTWDRAHEQYF. The CDR3 DNA follows: TGCGCCAGCAGCTTAACCTGGGACAGGGCCCACGAGCAGTACTTC.